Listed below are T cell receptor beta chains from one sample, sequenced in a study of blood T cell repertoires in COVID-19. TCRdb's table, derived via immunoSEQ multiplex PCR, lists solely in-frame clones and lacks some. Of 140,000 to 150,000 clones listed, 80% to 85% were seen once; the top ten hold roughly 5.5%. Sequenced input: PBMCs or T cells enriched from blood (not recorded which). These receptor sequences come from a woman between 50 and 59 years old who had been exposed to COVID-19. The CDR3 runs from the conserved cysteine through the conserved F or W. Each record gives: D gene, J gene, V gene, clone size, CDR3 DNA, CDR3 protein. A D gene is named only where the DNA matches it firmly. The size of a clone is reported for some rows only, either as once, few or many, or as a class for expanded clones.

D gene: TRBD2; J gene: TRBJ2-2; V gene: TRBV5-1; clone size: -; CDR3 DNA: TGCGCCAGCAGCTTGGCCGGTCTAGCGGGAATCGGCACCGGGGAGCTGTTTTTT; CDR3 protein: CASSLAGLAGIGTGELFF
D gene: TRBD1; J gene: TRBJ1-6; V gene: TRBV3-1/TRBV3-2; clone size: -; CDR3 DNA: TGTGCCAGCAGCGACAGGGGGAATTCACCCCTCCACTTT; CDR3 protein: CASSDRGNSPLHF
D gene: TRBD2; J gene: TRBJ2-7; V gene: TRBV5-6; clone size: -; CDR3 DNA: TGTGCCAGCAGCTTGGCCGGGACTAGCGGAACCTACGAGCAGTACTTC; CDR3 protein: CASSLAGTSGTYEQYF
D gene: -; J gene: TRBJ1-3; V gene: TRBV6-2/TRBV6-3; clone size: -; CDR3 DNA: TGTGCCAGCAGTTACCGCAACCCGGGACTCCCGGCGACCTCTGGAAACACCATATATTTT; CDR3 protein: CASSYRNPGLPATSGNTIYF
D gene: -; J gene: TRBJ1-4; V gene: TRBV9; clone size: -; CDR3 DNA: TGTGCCAGCAGCGCCCCAAATAATGAAAAACTGTTTTTT; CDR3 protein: CASSAPNNEKLFF
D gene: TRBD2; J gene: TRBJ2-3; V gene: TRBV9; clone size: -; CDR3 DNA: TGTGCCAGCAGCCCCCAGCGGGGGGGCACAGATACGCAGTATTTT; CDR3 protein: CASSPQRGGTDTQYF
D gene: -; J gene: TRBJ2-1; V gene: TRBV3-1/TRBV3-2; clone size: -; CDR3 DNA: TGTGCCAGCAGCCAAGGTCTCAGGGTTGTGTCGCAGTTCTTC; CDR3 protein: CASSQGLRVVSQFF
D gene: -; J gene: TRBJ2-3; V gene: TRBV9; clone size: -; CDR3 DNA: TGTGCCAGCAGCCCGAGAGGACTAAACACAGATACGCAGTATTTT; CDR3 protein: CASSPRGLNTDTQYF
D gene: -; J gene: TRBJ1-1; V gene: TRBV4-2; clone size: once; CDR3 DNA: TGTGCCAGCAGCCAAGACTTGACAGGAATGAACACTGAAGCTTTCTTT; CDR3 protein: CASSQDLTGMNTEAFF
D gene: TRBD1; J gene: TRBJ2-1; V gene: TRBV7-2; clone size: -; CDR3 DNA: TGTGCCAGCAGCCCGGACAGGGGCTCCTACAATGAGCAGTTCTTC; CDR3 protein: CASSPDRGSYNEQFF
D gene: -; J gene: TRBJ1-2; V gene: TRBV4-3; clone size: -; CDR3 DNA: TGCGCCAGCAGCCAAGCTCTTTCTCTGCAGAACTATGGCTACACCTTC; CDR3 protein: CASSQALSLQNYGYTF
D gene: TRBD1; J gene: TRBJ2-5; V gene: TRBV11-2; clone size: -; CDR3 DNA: TGTGCCAGCAGCTTAGTTACAGGGGGCACGCAGACCCAGTACTTC; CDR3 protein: CASSLVTGGTQTQYF
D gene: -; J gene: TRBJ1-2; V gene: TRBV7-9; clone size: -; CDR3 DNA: TGTGCCAGCAGAAAGGGGATAGCTTATGGCTACACCTTC; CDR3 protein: CASRKGIAYGYTF
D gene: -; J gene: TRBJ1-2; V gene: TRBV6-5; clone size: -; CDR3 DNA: TGTGCCAGCAGTTACTCGCAGGGGTACAACTATGGCTACACCTTC; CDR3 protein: CASSYSQGYNYGYTF
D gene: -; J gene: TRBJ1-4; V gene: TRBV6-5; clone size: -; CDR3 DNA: TGTGCCAGCAGGCGGAGTGGAGAAAAACTGTTTTTT; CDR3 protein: CASRRSGEKLFF
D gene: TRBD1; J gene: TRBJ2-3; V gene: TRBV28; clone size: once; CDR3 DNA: TGTGCCAGCAGTTTTCCGGGACAGGGGGCGCGGGGGGGAGAGGCAGATACGCAGTATTTT; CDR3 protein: CASSFPGQGARGGEADTQYF
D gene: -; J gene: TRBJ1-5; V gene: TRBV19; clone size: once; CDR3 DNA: TGTGCCAGTAGTATAGACAGGGCCTTGCCGCCCCAGCATTTT; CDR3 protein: CASSIDRALPPQHF
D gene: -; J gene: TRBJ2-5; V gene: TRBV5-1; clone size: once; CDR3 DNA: TGCGCCAGCAGCATACAAGAGACCCAGTACTTC; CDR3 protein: CASSIQETQYF
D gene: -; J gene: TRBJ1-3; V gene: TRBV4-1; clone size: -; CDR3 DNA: TGCGCCAGCAGCCAAGTTACAGGGCCAGGGCCTGGAAACACCATATATTTT; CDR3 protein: CASSQVTGPGPGNTIYF
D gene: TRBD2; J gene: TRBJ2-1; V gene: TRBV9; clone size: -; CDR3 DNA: TGTGCCAGCAGCGTCATCGGGCGGGAGGAGCAGTTCTTC; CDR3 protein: CASSVIGREEQFF
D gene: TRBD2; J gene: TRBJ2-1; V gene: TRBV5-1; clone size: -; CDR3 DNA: TGCGCCAGCAGCTTTCGGGAGGGCGCAAATGAGCAGTTCTTC; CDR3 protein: CASSFREGANEQFF
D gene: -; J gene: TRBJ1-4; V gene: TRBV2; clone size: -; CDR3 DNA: TGTGCCAGCAGATGGACAGAAGCAACTAATGAAAAACTGTTTTTT; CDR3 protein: CASRWTEATNEKLFF
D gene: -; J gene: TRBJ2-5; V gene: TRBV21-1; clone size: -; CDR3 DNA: TGTGCCAGCAGCAAAGTGGAGGCGGGAGGTGTCCAAGAGACCCAGTACTTC; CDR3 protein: CASSKVEAGGVQETQYF
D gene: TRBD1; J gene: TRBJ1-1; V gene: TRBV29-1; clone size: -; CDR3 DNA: TGCAGCGTTGGTCTGGGACAGGGCCCCACTGAAGCTTTCTTT; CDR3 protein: CSVGLGQGPTEAFF
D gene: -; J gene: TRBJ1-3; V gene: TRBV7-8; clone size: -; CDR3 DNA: TGTGCCAGCAGCTTAGATCTCAGGATGCTCACTGGAAACACCATATATTTT; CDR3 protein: CASSLDLRMLTGNTIYF
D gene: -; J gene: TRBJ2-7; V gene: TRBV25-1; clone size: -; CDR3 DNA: TGTGCCAGCAGAGACTCCCCCCCTTCATACGAGCAGTACTTC; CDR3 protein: CASRDSPPSYEQYF
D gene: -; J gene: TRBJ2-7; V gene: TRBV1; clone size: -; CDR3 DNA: TGCACCAGCAGCCCGTCAGGGTCTGGCTCCTACGAGCAGTACTTC; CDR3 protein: CTSSPSGSGSYEQYF
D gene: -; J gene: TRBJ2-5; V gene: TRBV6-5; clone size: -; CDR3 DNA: TGTGCCAGCAGGCCACAGGGTGAAGAGACCCAGTACTTC; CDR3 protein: CASRPQGEETQYF
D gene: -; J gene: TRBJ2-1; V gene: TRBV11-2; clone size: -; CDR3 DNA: TGTGCCAGCAGCCGCCGGGGGACGGGGCCATACAATGAGCAGTTCTTC; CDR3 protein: CASSRRGTGPYNEQFF
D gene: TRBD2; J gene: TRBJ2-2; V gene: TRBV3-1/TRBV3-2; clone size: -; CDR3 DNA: TGTGCCAGCAGCCATTTAGCGGGGGGCGGGGCGAACACCGGGGAGCTGTTTTTT; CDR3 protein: CASSHLAGGGANTGELFF
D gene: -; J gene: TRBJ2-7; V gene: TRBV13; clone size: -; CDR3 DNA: TGTGCCAGCAGCTTGGGCGTAAAAAGCTCCTACGAGCAGTACTTC; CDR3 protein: CASSLGVKSSYEQYF
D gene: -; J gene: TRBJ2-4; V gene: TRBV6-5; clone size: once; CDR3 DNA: TGTGCCAGCCAACAGGGAAACATTCAGTACTTC; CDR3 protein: CASQQGNIQYF
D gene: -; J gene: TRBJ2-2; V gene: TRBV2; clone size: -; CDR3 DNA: TGTGCCAGCACCTTAGGGGGAAACACCGGGGAGCTGTTTTTT; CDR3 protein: CASTLGGNTGELFF
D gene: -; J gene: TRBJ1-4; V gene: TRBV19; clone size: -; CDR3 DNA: TGTGCCAGTAGTATAGGAGGAGTAACGAGGGGGGAAAAACTGTTTTTT; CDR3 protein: CASSIGGVTRGEKLFF
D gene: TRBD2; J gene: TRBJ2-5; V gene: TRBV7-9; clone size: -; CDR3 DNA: TGTGCCAGCAGCCCCGGGGAGGGCACCCAAGAGACCCAGTACTTC; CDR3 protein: CASSPGEGTQETQYF
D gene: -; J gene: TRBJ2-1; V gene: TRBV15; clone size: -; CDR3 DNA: TGTGCCACCAGCAGAGGAGCTACGCCCCTATCGAATGAGCAGTTCTTC; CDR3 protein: CATSRGATPLSNEQFF
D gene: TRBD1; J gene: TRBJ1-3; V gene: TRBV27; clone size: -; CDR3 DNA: TGTGCCAGCAGTTTCAAATCGACAGGGACAGGAAACACCATATATTTT; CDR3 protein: CASSFKSTGTGNTIYF
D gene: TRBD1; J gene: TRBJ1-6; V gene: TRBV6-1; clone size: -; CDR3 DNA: TGTGCCAGCAGTGAAAGGGTAGGGGGCGGTAGGTCACCCCTCCACTTT; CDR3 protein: CASSERVGGGRSPLHF
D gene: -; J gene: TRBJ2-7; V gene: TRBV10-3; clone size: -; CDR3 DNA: TGTGCCACCCCCGGTCGGGCCGGGTCCGGCGGGAAGCAGTACTTC; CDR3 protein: CATPGRAGSGGKQYF
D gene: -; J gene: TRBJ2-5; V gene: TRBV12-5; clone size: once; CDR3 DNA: TGTGCTAGTGGGGTTGGAGCTGAGGTAGTGGAGACCCAGTACTTC; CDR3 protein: CASGVGAEVVETQYF